This TCR beta chain was profiled in a study of blood T cell repertoires in COVID-19. After removal of 4 bases from V and 10 bases from J, the junction contained 10 bases not matched to a gene. The CDR3 sequence is 15 residues long. The germline CDR1 and CDR2 sequences are SGHDT and YYEEEE. Generated by immunoSEQ multiplex PCR, the TCRdb table keeps only in-frame clones and is missing some. The sample contains 150,000 to 200,000 clones, roughly 84% of which appear only once. Sample: peripheral blood. This receptor was taken from a woman between 65 and 79 years old with COVID-19, enrolled during active disease. V usage is TRBV5-6 and J usage is TRBJ2-1; 11 nucleotides agree with TRBD2. CDR3 sequence: CASSGGLAGSREQFF. The CDR3 DNA sequence: TGTGCCAGCAGCGGCGGACTAGCGGGCTCACGGGAGCAGTTCTTC. The full variable domain, rest sourced from reference TRBV5-6 and TRBJ2-1, is DAGVTQSPTHLIKTRGQQVTLRCSPKSGHDTVSWYQQALGQGPQFIFQYYEEEERQRGNFPDRFSGHQFPNYSSELNVNALLLGDSALYLCASSGGLAGSREQFFGPGTRLTVL.